The 29 T cell receptor beta chains presented below share a single source sample, sequenced in a study of breast tumors, draining lymph nodes, adjacent tissues. Breast cancer patients provided tissue from their axillary draining lymph nodes. TCRdb reprocessed the multiplex PCR reads via MiXCR and lists one record per CDR3 protein. The sample has about 200,000 distinct CDR3 sequences, around a third seen once; the top ten hold more than 4%. The source material was axillary lymph node tissue. The source is a female donor with breast cancer. Some clones in this sample may be carry-over from other donors' samples.

This clonotype was recorded many times. J is TRBJ2-5 and V is TRBV6-5; D is possibly TRBD1 or TRBD2 (6 bases each). V dropped 2 bases and J dropped 2 bases, with 15 bases sitting between them. Germline CDR1 reads MNHEY; CDR2 reads SVGAGI. The CDR3 runs to 16 residues. The CDR3 nucleotides are TGTGCCAGCAGTTACACGGGGGCCGAAAAACAAGAGACCCAGTACTTC. As protein: CASSYTGAEKQETQYF.

This clonotype was observed a few times. The genes are TRBV19 and TRBJ1-5, with D maybe TRBD1 (5 bases). The germline V gene has CDR1 LNHDA and CDR2 SQIVND (reference sequence). The CDR3 spans 14 residues. The ends were cut back, 8 bases at V and 1 base at J, with 12 bases in the middle. This CDR3 reads CASWGGGSNQPQHF. The CDR3 DNA reads TGTGCCAGTTGGGGGGGGGGAAGCAATCAGCCCCAGCATTTT.

This clonotype was seen only a few times. A much larger clone lies one base from this, so it may be a read error. For the CDR3, the DNA is TGCAGTGCTCTACAGGGGGCTAGGGGCTCCACCTTC. Amino acids: CSALQGARGSTF. The rearrangement uses TRBV20-1 and TRBJ1-2; 9 bases are shared with TRBD1. Per germline, CDR1 DFQATT and CDR2 SNEGSKA (reference sequence). This CDR3 region has 12 residues.

This clonotype was seen many times. This chain connects TRBV2 to TRBJ2-7; the D gene could be TRBD1 or TRBD2 (7 bases each). V lost 8 bases to trimming and J lost 7 bases, with 15 bases between them. This CDR3 region has 12 residues. The germline V gene encodes CDR1 SNHLY and CDR2 FYNNEI. The CDR3 DNA follows: TGTGCCAGCGGGCAGGGGGGGTATGAGCAGTACTTC. Encoded protein: CASGQGGYEQYF. Supplemented by reference TRBV2 and TRBJ2-7, the full variable domain reads EPEVTQTPSHQVTQMGQEVILRCVPISNHLYFYWYRQILGQKVEFLVSFYNNEISEKSEIFDDQFSVERPDGSNFTLKIRSTKLEDSAMYFCASGQGGYEQYFGPGTRLTVT.

The chain recombines TRBV5-1 with TRBJ2-3; D is unresolved. Germline CDR1 is SGHRS and CDR2 is YFSETQ. The CDR3 is 13 residues long. Deletions cut 0 bases from V and 4 bases from J, with 6 bases between. The CDR3 is CASSLAAADTQYF. Here the CDR3 DNA reads TGCGCCAGCAGCTTGGCGGCGGCAGATACGCAGTATTTT.

This clonotype was observed a handful of times. This CDR3 fails to terminate in the conserved phenylalanine or tryptophan, so it likely reflects a read error. CDR3 DNA: TGCAGTGCTAGAGACGGGACAGGGAGGACCTACAATGAGCAGTTCCTC. It is translated as CSARDGTGRTYNEQFL. The chain has TRBV20-1 and TRBJ2-1; 9 bases match TRBD1. CDR3 size: 16 residues. The V gene's germline CDR1 is DFQATT and CDR2 SNEGSKA (reference sequence). Losses at the gene ends were 0 bases for V and 2 bases for J; bases not matched to a gene: 5.

This clonotype was counted ten times or more. V usage is TRBV4-1 and J usage is TRBJ2-3; 12 bases align to TRBD2. J gave up 4 bases and V 6 bases, and 5 bases lay outside the gene matches. The CDR3 is 15 residues long. Germline V CDR1 and CDR2: MGHRA, YSYEKL. In DNA, the CDR3 is TGCGCCAGCAGAAGACTAGCGGGAGTAGCAGATACGCAGTATTTT. Translating gives CASRRLAGVADTQYF.

The chain combines TRBV6-6 with TRBJ1-2; 8 positions match TRBD1. Trimming at V came to 5 bases and at J to 1 base, leaving 6 bases not matched to a gene. The germline gives CDR1 MNHNY, CDR2 SVGAGI (reference sequence). This CDR3 is 15 amino acids long. The CDR3 region has the DNA TGTGCCAGCAGTCACGACAGGGGCCTTAACTATGGCTACACCTTC. It yields the protein CASSHDRGLNYGYTF.

This clonotype was seen a few times. The chain recombines TRBV5-1 with TRBJ2-2; maybe TRBD2 (6 bases). Germline CDR1 and CDR2: SGHRS and YFSETQ. The V end was cut by 3 bases, the J end by 6 bases, with 15 bases between. The CDR3 length is 15 residues. The CDR3 nucleotides are TGCGCCAGCAGCTCCCAACGGTCGGGGGCCGGGGAGCTGTTTTTT. This codes for CASSSQRSGAGELFF. Using reference TRBV5-1 and TRBJ2-2 for the parts outside the CDR3, the full variable domain is KAGVTQTPRYLIKTRGQQVTLSCSPISGHRSVSWYQQTPGQGLQFLFEYFSETQRNKGNFPGRFSGRQFSNSRSEMNVSTLELGDSALYLCASSSQRSGAGELFFGEGSRLTVL.

The rearrangement links TRBV18 to TRBJ1-2; 11 nucleotides align to TRBD1. J lost 5 bases, V lost 4 bases, and 6 bases had no gene match. Germline CDR1 reads KGHSH; CDR2 reads LQKENI. This CDR3 has 15 amino acids. Here the CDR3 reads CASSLPGQGEYGYTF. Written as DNA, the CDR3 is TGTGCCAGCTCACTCCCGGGACAGGGGGAGTATGGCTACACCTTC.

V and J are TRBV28 and TRBJ2-3, with D possibly called TRBD1 or TRBD2 (5 bases each). The V and J ends lost 0 bases and 2 bases respectively, with 12 bases between them. Looked up from germline, CDR1 is MDHEN and CDR2 is SYDVKM. This CDR3 comprises 16 residues. The CDR3 region is CASSLWPQGPTDTQYF. The CDR3 coding sequence is TGTGCCAGCAGTTTATGGCCTCAGGGACCCACAGATACGCAGTATTTT.

This clonotype was recorded once. At one end the junction does not follow the germline gene, possibly because of a read error. V gene TRBV7-4 combines with J gene TRBJ1-6; D may be TRBD1 (5 bases). The germline CDR1 and CDR2 sequences are SGHVT and SQSDAQ. CDR3 size: 13 residues. The CDR3 DNA is TGTGCCGGCAGCACCTCAGGGAATTCGCCCCTCCACTTT. Protein product: CAGSTSGNSPLHF.

There are many counts of this clonotype. This rearrangement joins TRBV7-9 to TRBJ2-3; 13 nucleotides match TRBD2. The CDR3 sequence is 16 residues long. CDR1 SEHNR and CDR2 FQNEAQ come from the germline V gene (reference sequence). The V segment lost 5 bases and the J segment 5 bases; nucleotides outside the gene matches: 7. This chain's CDR3 is CASSVGTSGEVDTQYF. CDR3 nucleotides: TGTGCCAGCAGCGTGGGGACTAGCGGGGAAGTAGATACGCAGTATTTT.

V gene TRBV29-1 combines with J gene TRBJ2-1; 7 bases agree with TRBD1. Germline CDR1 is SQVTM and CDR2 is ANQGSEA. This CDR3 is 13 amino acids long. Trimming removed 7 bases from V and 2 bases from J; junction bases left unmatched: 5. The CDR3 bases are TGCAGCGAGAGTCAGGGGGCCTACAATGAGCAGTTCTTC. It codes for CSESQGAYNEQFF.

This clonotype has ten or more counts. The chain is built from TRBV7-9 and TRBJ2-7; D is perhaps TRBD2 (5 bases). V was clipped by 3 bases and J by 3 bases, with 6 bases between them. CDR3 length: 12 residues. Germline values: CDR1 SEHNR, CDR2 FQNEAQ (reference sequence). In DNA form, the CDR3 reads TGTGCCAGCAGCTTCCGGGGCTACGAGCAGTACTTC. Translation gives CASSFRGYEQYF.

This clonotype showed up many times. The chain carries TRBV29-1 and TRBJ2-3, with D possibly TRBD1 on 5 matching bases. This CDR3 is 12 amino acids long. V was shortened by 6 bases and J by 7 bases, with 14 bases between the two germline ends. Germline V CDR1 and CDR2: SQVTM, ANQGSEA. CDR3 nucleotide sequence: TGCAGCGTCCAGGGAATCGAAAATACGCAGTATTTT. As protein: CSVQGIENTQYF.

Turning to this clonotype: A read error is possible here, since a much larger clone lies one base away. The V and J genes are TRBV7-9 and TRBJ1-2; TRBD1 might be the D (5 bases). This CDR3 has 18 amino acids. Trimming removed 0 bases at V and 6 bases at J, with 23 bases between. CDR1 SEHNR and CDR2 FQNEAQ come from the germline V gene (reference sequence). The CDR3 nucleotides read TGTGCCAGCAGCTTAGCAGATTGGCAGGGAGAGGGAAACCATGGCTACACCTTC. Protein product: CASSLADWQGEGNHGYTF.

This clonotype was found many times. One end of the junction varies from germline; a read error may be responsible. The J gene is TRBJ2-1, the V gene TRBV7-2; 10 positions match TRBD2. The CDR3 consists of 13 residues. CDR1 SGHTA and CDR2 FQGNSA come from the germline V gene. This chain's CDR3 is CASSTGASGSIIF. CDR3 DNA sequence: TGTGCCAGCAGCACCGGGGCTAGCGGGAGTATCATCTTC.

This clonotype showed up many times. The V and J genes are TRBV2 and TRBJ1-6; D uncertain. The CDR3 extends over 15 amino acids. Germline V gives CDR1 SNHLY, CDR2 FYNNEI. V dropped 8 bases and J dropped 8 bases, with 19 bases sitting between them. The CDR3 sequence is CASRAGMGWDSPLHF. The CDR3 nucleotides read TGTGCCAGCCGGGCGGGAATGGGTTGGGATTCACCCCTCCACTTT.

Ten or more counts support this clonotype. The V call is TRBV2, the J call TRBJ1-5; perhaps TRBD1 as D (6 bases). Trimming left V 3 bases short and J 2 bases short, with 11 bases between. CDR3 length equals 15 residues. Germline CDR1 SNHLY, CDR2 FYNNEI. Written as DNA, the CDR3 is TGTGCCAGCAGTGACCAGGGGATGGGCAATCAGCCCCAGCATTTT. This sequence encodes CASSDQGMGNQPQHF.

This clonotype was counted at least ten times. This chain connects TRBV6-5 to TRBJ2-7, with a possible D match to TRBD1 (6 bases). The germline CDR1 and CDR2 sequences are MNHEY and SVGAGI. Trimming cost V 6 bases and J 5 bases, with 14 bases left between them. The CDR3 contains 13 residues. The CDR3 reads CASSRGQLNEQYF. For the CDR3, the DNA is TGTGCCAGCAGCCGCGGACAGCTCAACGAGCAGTACTTC.

This clonotype was seen more than once but under ten times. The chain employs TRBV5-8 and TRBJ2-7; D is possibly TRBD2 (6 bases). In germline, CDR1 is SGHTS, CDR2 YDEGEE. Trimming pared 2 bases from V and 7 bases from J, leaving 25 bases between. The length of the CDR3 is 17 residues. The chain's CDR3 is CASSLRRPAGPSEEQYF. As DNA, the CDR3 is TGTGCCAGCAGCTTACGACGACCAGCGGGCCCATCGGAGGAGCAGTACTTC. Using reference TRBV5-8 and TRBJ2-7 for the parts outside the CDR3, the full variable domain is EAGVTQSPTHLIKTRGQQATLRCSPISGHTSVYWYQQALGLGLQFLLWYDEGEERNRGNFPPRFSGRQFPNYSSELNVNALELEDSALYLCASSLRRPAGPSEEQYFGPGTRLTVT.

V usage is TRBV11-2 and J usage is TRBJ2-6, with D possibly TRBD1 on 5 matching bases. CDR1 is SGHAT, CDR2 FQNNGV, per germline. CDR3 length: 14 amino acids. V was cut by 3 bases and J by 4 bases, with 7 bases left in between. As DNA, the CDR3 is TGTGCCAGCAGCTTTCGGACAGGGGCCAACGTCCTGACTTTC. It encodes CASSFRTGANVLTF.

Details on this clonotype: With a much larger clone just one base away, this may be a read error. This is likely a read error, given that the CDR3 carries no conserved phenylalanine or tryptophan at its end. The genes are TRBV30 and TRBJ2-7, with 8 bases fitting TRBD2. CDR3 length equals 13 residues. Trimming took 0 bases from V and 7 from J; bases not matched to a gene: 5. Per the germline V gene, CDR1 is GTSNPN and CDR2 is SVGIG (reference sequence). In DNA form, the CDR3 reads TGTGCCTGGAGTGTACAGGCGGGGGGTGAGCAGTACCTC. This translates into CAWSVQAGGEQYL.

This clonotype was seen ten or more times. The J gene is TRBJ2-1, the V gene TRBV11-2; D not resolved. Germline CDR1 and CDR2: SGHAT and FQNNGV. V lost 1 base, J lost 2 bases, and 9 bases lay in between. The CDR3 is 15 amino acids. As DNA, the CDR3 is TGTGCCAGCAGCTTAGTTGAGACCCCCTACAATGAGCAGTTCTTC. This sequence encodes CASSLVETPYNEQFF.

This clonotype has more than one count but fewer than ten. The V call is TRBV30, the J call TRBJ2-5; D may be TRBD1 or TRBD2 (6 bases each). The CDR3 sequence is 13 residues long. CDR1 is GTSNPN and CDR2 is SVGIG in the germline V gene (reference sequence). Trimming shortened V by 4 bases and J by 5 bases, and 14 bases separated the two germline ends. In DNA, the CDR3 is TGTGCCTGGACGGGGGCGGCGCGTGAGACCCAGTACTTC. It is translated as CAWTGAARETQYF.

This clonotype was detected once. This chain joins TRBV11-1 and TRBJ2-7; 12 bases align to TRBD2. Germline loops: CDR1 SGHAT, CDR2 FQDESV (reference sequence). The CDR3 is 16 residues long. Losses at the gene ends were 4 bases for V and 6 bases for J; bases not matched to a gene: 10. CDR3 DNA sequence: TGTGCCAGCAGCTCAGGACTAGCGGGACCCTCGTCCGAGCAGTACTTC. Protein: CASSSGLAGPSSEQYF.

A word on this clonotype: Possible read error: a much larger clone is one base away. The chain has TRBV7-2 and TRBJ1-2, with D tentatively TRBD1 (6 bases). Germline CDR1 is SGHTA and CDR2 is FQGNSA. The CDR3 contains 15 residues. In nucleotides, the CDR3 is TGTGCCAGCAGCTTTTATGATCGGGACACCCAGGGCTACTCCTTC. This translates into CASSFYDRDTQGYSF.

This clonotype was seen ten or more times. This sequence joins TRBV20-1 and TRBJ1-2; D is perhaps TRBD1 (6 bases). Germline assignment: CDR1 DFQATT and CDR2 SNEGSKA (reference sequence). Trimming took off 3 bases at V and 0 bases at J, with 11 bases between the two ends. The CDR3 spans 14 residues. The CDR3 sequence is CSASGRGANYGYTF. The DNA of the CDR3 is TGCAGTGCTAGCGGCAGGGGAGCTAACTATGGCTACACCTTC.